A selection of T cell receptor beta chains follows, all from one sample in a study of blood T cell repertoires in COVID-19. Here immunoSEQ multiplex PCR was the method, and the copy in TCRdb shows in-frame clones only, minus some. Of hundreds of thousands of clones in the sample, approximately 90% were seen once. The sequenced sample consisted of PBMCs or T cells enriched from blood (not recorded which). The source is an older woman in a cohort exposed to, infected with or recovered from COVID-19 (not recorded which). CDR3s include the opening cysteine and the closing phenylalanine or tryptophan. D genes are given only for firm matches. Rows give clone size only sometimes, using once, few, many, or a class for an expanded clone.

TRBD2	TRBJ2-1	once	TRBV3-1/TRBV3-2	TGTGCCAGCAGCCAAGGTAGAGCGGGAGGGCCCGTTGAGCAGTTCTTC	CASSQGRAGGPVEQFF
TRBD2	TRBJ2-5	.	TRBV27	TGTGCCAGCAGTTTGCGGGGGCAAGAGACCCAGTACTTC	CASSLRGQETQYF
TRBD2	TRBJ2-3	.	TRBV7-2	TGTGCCAGCAGCTTCGGGACTAGCGGGAGCACAGATACGCAGTATTTT	CASSFGTSGSTDTQYF
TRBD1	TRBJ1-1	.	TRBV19	TGTGCCAGTAGTATGTCAGGGGGCGCGAGGGTCACTGAAGCTTTCTTT	CASSMSGGARVTEAFF
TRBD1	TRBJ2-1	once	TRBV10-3	TGTGCCATCAGTCGCCAGGGGGCAAACAATGAGCAGTTCTTC	CAISRQGANNEQFF
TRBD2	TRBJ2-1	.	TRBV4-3	TGCGCCAGCAGCCAAGATAGCGGTGCGGCGGGAGAGGGTAATGAGCAGTTCTTC	CASSQDSGAAGEGNEQFF
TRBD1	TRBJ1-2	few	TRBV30	TGTGCCTGGAGTGCCGACCACAGGGGAGGCTACACCTTC	CAWSADHRGGYTF
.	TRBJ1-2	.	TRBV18	TGTGCCAGCTCACCAGGGGGCGCGGTTCCCTATGGCTACACCTTC	CASSPGGAVPYGYTF
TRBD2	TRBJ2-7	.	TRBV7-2	TGTGCCAGCAGCTCCAGGGGCGGGGGGACCTACGAGCAGTACTTC	CASSSRGGGTYEQYF
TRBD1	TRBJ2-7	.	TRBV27	TGTGCCAGCAGTTTAGCCAGACAGGGCCCTTTCTCCTACGAGCAGTACTTC	CASSLARQGPFSYEQYF
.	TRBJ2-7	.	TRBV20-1	TGCAGTGCTAGTAAGGCGGGGGCTTACGAGCAGTACTTC	CSASKAGAYEQYF
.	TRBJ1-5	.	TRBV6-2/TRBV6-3	TGTGCCAGCAGCAACAGCTACAATCAGCCCCAGCATTTT	CASSNSYNQPQHF
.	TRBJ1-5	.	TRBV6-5	TGTGCCAGCAGCTGGGGGCGAGGCCAGCCCCAGCATTTT	CASSWGRGQPQHF
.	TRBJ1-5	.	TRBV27	TGTGCCAGCAGTTTACGACAGCCCTCGGAGAATCAGCCCCAGCATTTT	CASSLRQPSENQPQHF
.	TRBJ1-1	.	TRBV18	TGTGCCAGCTCACCGGACAGAGAAGCTTTCTTT	CASSPDREAFF
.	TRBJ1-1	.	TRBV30	TGTGCCTGGAGTGGATTCAGGGGAAAGACGAACACTGAAGCTTTCTTT	CAWSGFRGKTNTEAFF
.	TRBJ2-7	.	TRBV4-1	TGCGCCAGCAGCCAAGGGACAGACAGCTACGAGCAGTACTTC	CASSQGTDSYEQYF
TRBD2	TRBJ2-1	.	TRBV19	TGTGCCAGTATCCGGACTAGCGGAGACAATGAGCAGTTCTTC	CASIRTSGDNEQFF
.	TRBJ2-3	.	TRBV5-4	TGTGCCAGCAGCTTGGTGGGGGGTACGCAGTATTTT	CASSLVGGTQYF
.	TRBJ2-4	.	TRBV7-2	TGTGCCAGCAGCTTAGCCAGGGGCATTCAGTACTTC	CASSLARGIQYF
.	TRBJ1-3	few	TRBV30	TGTGCCTGGAGTCAGGACAGCTCTGGAAACACCATATATTTT	CAWSQDSSGNTIYF
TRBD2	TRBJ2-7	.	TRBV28	TGTGCCAGCAGTCGGACTAGCGGGACTTACGAGCAGTACTTC	CASSRTSGTYEQYF
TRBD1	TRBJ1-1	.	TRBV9	TGTGCCAGCAGCCCCAGGGGGGTGGGTACTGAAGCTTTCTTT	CASSPRGVGTEAFF
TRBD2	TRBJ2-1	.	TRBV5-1	TGCGCCAGCAGCGGCGGAAGCGGGGTATACAATGAGCAGTTCTTC	CASSGGSGVYNEQFF
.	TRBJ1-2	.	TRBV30	TGTGCCTGGAGTCCGCGTCTGAACTATGGCTACACCTTC	CAWSPRLNYGYTF
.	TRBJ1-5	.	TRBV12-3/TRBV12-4	TGTGCCAGCAGTGCAGGGAAGGCCCAGCATTTT	CASSAGKAQHF
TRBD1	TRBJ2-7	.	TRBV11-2	TGTGCCAGCAGTTGGGACAGAGACTACGAGCAGTACTTC	CASSWDRDYEQYF
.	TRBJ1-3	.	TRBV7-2	TGTGCCAGCAGCACCAGCTCTGGAAACACCATATATTTT	CASSTSSGNTIYF
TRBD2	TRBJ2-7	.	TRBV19	TGTGCCAGCAGTAGGGCTAGCGGAACCTACGAGCAGTACTTC	CASSRASGTYEQYF
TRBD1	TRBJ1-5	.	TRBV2	TGTGCCAGCAGTGAGGGAGACAGGGGGTTGTATCAGCCCCAGCATTTT	CASSEGDRGLYQPQHF
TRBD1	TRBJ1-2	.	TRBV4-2	TGTGCCAGCAGCCAAGAAACAGGGGGCGGGTATGGCTACACCTTC	CASSQETGGGYGYTF
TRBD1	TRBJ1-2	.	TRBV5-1	TGCGCCAGCGGGGGTGACAGGGGCCGGTTAAACTATGGCTACACCTTC	CASGGDRGRLNYGYTF
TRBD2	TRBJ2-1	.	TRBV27	TGTGCCAGCAGTTCCCGGACTAGCGGAGCCTCCTACAATGAGCAGTTCTTC	CASSSRTSGASYNEQFF
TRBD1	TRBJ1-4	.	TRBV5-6	TGTGCCAGCAGCTTGAGGACAGGGGGCGATAATGAAATACTGTTTTTT	CASSLRTGGDNEILFF
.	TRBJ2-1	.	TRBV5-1	TGCGCCAGCAGCTTGACTACAGGGACCCACAATGAGCAGTTCTTC	CASSLTTGTHNEQFF
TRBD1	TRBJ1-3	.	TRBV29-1	TGCAGCGCCCAAGTGGACAGGGGTGGAGGAAACACCATATATTTT	CSAQVDRGGGNTIYF
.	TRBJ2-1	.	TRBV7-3	TGTGCCAGCAGCTTAGACGCCGGGAGCCACAATGAGCAGTTCTTC	CASSLDAGSHNEQFF
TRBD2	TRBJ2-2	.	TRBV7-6	TGTGCCAGCAGGAGGGGACTAGGGAACACCGGGGAGCTGTTTTTT	CASRRGLGNTGELFF
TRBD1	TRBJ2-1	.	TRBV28	TGTGCCAGCAGTACCCACAGGGGGAGCTCCTACAATGAGCAGTTCTTC	CASSTHRGSSYNEQFF
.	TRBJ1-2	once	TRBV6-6	TGTGCCAGCAGTTACTTGGGGAGCGGCTACACCTTC	CASSYLGSGYTF
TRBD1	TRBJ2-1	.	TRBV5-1	TGCGCCAGCAGCTTGCCCCGACAGGGTTCCTACAATGAGCAGTTCTTC	CASSLPRQGSYNEQFF
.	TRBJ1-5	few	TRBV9	TGTGCCAGCAGCGTAGAGTCAGGGCAGGGACTTTATAGCAATCAGCCCCAGCATTTT	CASSVESGQGLYSNQPQHF
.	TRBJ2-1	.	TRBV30	TGTGCCTGGAGTGCCAAAATCTCCTACAATGAGCAGTTCTTC	CAWSAKISYNEQFF
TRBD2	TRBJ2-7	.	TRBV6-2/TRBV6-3	TGTGCCAGCAGTTACTCCACCACTAGCGGGTACGAGCAGTACTTC	CASSYSTTSGYEQYF
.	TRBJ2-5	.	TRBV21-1	TGTGCCAGCAGCATTTGGGACAGGGGACAAGAGACCCAGTACTTC	CASSIWDRGQETQYF
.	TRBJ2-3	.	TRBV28	TGTGCCAGCAGTTTCCTGTCCCACTACTTAACTAGCACAGATACGCAGTATTTT	CASSFLSHYLTSTDTQYF
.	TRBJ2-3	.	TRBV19	TGTGCCAGTCAATCACGTAGCGGTGCTAGCACAGATACGCAGTATTTT	CASQSRSGASTDTQYF
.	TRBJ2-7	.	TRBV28	TGTGCCAGCAGTTTACCACAGCAAGAGCAGTACTTC	CASSLPQQEQYF
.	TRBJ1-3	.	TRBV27	TGTGCCAGCAGTCAGGACAGCTCTGGAAACACCATATATTTT	CASSQDSSGNTIYF
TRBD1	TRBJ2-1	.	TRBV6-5	TGTGCCAGCAGAGGACAGGGTTTGATAAATGAGCAGTTCTTC	CASRGQGLINEQFF
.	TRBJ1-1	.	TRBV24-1	TGTGCCACCAGTCGAGGGATGAACACTGAAGCTTTCTTT	CATSRGMNTEAFF
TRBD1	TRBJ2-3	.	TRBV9	TGTGCCAGCAGCCCTCGACAGGGGGGCACAGATACGCAGTATTTT	CASSPRQGGTDTQYF